The TCR beta chain under discussion was sequenced for a study of cytomegalovirus exposure and HLA in healthy donors. Notes on the study in general: TCR beta sequences reportedly predicted most subjects' HLA-A and HLA-B alleles accurately. Most likely, a cluster of highly shared sequence variants arose as a sequencing artifact. Rates of TCR association differed by HLA locus in a later analysis, with DRB1 highest and HLA-C lowest.

The PCR used 60 Vbeta and 13 Jbeta primers. Assay: immunoSEQ multiplex PCR; the TCRdb copy retains only in-frame clones and omits some. The sample lists 130,000 to 150,000 clones, 70% to 80% seen once, with about 13% in the top ten. With regard to this clone: Its antigen is not identified.

The TCR was taken from a middle-aged man in good health and CMV-seropositive. Sequencing used PBMCs.

The CDR3 loop is CASRTGTSASGTQYF. The DNA for the CDR3 is TGCGCCAGCAGGACCGGGACTAGCGCGAGCGGGACCCAGTACTTC. This chain uses TRBV5-1 with TRBJ2-5; 10 bases are shared with TRBD2. The germline gives CDR1 SGHRS, CDR2 YFSETQ. The CDR3 is 15 residues long. V lost 5 bases to trimming and J lost 7 bases; unmatched junction nucleotides: 11.